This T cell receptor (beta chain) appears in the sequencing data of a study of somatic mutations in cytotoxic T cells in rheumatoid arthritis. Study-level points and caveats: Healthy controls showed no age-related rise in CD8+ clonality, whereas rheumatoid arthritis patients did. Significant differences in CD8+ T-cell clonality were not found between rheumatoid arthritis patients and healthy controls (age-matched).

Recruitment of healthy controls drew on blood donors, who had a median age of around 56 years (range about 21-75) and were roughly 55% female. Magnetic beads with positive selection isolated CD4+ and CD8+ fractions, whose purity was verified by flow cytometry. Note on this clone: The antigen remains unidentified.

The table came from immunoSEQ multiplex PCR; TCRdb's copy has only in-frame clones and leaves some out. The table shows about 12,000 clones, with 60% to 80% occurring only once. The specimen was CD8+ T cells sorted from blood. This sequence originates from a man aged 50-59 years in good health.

The CDR3 DNA follows: TGTGCCAGCAGCTTAATGCAGGGGTATCAGCCCCAGCATTTT. It codes for CASSLMQGYQPQHF. J is TRBJ1-5 and V is TRBV7-8; D possibly corresponds to TRBD1 (6 bases). This CDR3 is 14 amino acids long. V was cut by 2 bases and J by 5 bases, with 10 bases left in between. Germline V gene lookup returns CDR1 SGHVS and CDR2 FQNEAQ.